The clone carrying this T cell receptor (beta chain) was seen many times. This sample was included in a study of early T cells in non-severe SARS-CoV-2 infection. TCRdb fed the 5' RACE reads into MiXCR, producing one record per CDR3 protein. The data hold 63,000 or so distinct CDR3 sequences, with approximately 12% observed a single time. Germline CDR1 is WSHSY and CDR2 is SAAADI. With V trimmed by 6 bases and J by 2 bases, 7 bases remained unmatched. The CDR3 is made up of 15 amino acids. This receptor was taken from an adult who was a healthcare worker with PCR-confirmed SARS-CoV-2 infection or an uninfected control (not recorded which). The chain recombines TRBV10-2 with TRBJ1-1; TRBD1 matches at 9 bases. Sequenced: whole blood. The DNA of the CDR3 is TGCGCCAGCAGCGTGACAGGGGGGATCAACACTGAAGCTTTCTTT. It translates to CASSVTGGINTEAFF.